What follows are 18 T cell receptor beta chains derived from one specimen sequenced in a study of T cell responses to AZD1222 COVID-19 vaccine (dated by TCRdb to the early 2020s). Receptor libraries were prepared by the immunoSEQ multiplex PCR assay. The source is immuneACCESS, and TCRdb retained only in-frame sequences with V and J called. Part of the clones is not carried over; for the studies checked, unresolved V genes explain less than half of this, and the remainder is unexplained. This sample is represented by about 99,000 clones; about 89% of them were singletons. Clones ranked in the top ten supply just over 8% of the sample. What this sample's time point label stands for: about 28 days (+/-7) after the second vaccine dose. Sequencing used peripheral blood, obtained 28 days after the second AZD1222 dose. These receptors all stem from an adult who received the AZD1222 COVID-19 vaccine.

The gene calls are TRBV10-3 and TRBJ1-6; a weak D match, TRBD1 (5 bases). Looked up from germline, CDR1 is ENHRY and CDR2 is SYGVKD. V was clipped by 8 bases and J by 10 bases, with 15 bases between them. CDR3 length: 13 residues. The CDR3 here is CAIRPTWDSPLHF. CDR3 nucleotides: TGTGCCATCCGGCCTACCTGGGACTCACCCCTCCACTTT.

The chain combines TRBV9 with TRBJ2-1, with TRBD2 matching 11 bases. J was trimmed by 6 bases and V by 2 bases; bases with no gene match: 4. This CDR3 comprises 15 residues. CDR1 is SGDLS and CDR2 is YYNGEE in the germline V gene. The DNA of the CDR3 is TGTGCCAGCAGCGTTGCTAGCGGGAGGCCCAATGAGCAGTTCTTC. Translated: CASSVASGRPNEQFF.

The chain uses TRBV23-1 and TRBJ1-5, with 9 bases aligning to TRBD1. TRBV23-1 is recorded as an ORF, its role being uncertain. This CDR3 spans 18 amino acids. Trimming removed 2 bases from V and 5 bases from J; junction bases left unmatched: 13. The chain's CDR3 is CASSQGSHRGLRDQPQHF. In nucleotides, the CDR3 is TGCGCCAGCAGTCAAGGTTCTCACAGGGGGCTGCGGGATCAGCCCCAGCATTTT.

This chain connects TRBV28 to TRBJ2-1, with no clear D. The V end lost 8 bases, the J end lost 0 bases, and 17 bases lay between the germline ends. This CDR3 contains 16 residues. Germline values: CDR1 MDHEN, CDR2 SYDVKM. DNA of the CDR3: TGTGCCAGCCGCTCCCCTAAGCGAGGCTCCTACAATGAGCAGTTCTTC. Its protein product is CASRSPKRGSYNEQFF. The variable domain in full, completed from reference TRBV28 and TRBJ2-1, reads DVKVTQSSRYLVKRTGEKVFLECVQDMDHENMFWYRQDPGLGLRLIYFSYDVKMKEKGDIPEGYSVSREKKERFSLILESASTNQTSMYLCASRSPKRGSYNEQFFGPGTRLTVL.

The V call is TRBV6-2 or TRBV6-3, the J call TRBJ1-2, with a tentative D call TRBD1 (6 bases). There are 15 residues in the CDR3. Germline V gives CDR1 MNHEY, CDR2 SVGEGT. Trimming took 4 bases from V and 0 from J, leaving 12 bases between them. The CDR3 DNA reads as TGTGCCAGCAGTTCCTACAGGGACGCTAACTATGGCTACACCTTC. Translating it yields CASSSYRDANYGYTF.

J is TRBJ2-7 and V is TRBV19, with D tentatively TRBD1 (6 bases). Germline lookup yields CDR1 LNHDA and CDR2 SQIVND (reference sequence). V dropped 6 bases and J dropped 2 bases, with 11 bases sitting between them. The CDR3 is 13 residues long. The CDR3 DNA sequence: TGTGCCAGTAGCACAGGGACCCCCTACGAGCAGTACTTC. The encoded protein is CASSTGTPYEQYF.

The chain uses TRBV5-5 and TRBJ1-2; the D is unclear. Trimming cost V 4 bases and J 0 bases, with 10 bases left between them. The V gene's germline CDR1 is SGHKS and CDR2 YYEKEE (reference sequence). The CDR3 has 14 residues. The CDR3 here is CASSPVATNYGYTF. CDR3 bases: TGTGCCAGCAGCCCAGTAGCGACTAACTATGGCTACACCTTC.

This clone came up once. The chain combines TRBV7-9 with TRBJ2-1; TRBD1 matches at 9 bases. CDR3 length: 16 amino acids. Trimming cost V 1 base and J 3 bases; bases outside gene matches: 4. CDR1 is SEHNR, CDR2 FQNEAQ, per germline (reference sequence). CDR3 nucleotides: TGTGCCAGCAGCTTAGGACAGGGGGATTTCTACAATGAGCAGTTCTTC. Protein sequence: CASSLGQGDFYNEQFF.

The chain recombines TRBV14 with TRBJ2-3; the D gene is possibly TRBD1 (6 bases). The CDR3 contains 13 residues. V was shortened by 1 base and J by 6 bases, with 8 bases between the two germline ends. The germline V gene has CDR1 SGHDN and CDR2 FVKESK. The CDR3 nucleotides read TGTGCCAGCAGCCAAGTAAGGGGGGATACGCAGTATTTT. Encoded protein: CASSQVRGDTQYF.

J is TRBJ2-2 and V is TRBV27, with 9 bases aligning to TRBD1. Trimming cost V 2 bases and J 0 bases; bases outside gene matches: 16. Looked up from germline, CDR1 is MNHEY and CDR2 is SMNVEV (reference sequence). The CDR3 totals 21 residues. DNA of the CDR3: TGTGCCAGCAGTTTAGCCCCGGGACAGGGAAGGTTTTCCCCGAACACCGGGGAGCTGTTTTTT. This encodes CASSLAPGQGRFSPNTGELFF.

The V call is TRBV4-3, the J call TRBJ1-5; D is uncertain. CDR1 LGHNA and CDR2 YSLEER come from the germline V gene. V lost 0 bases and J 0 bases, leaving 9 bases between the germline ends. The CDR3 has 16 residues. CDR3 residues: CASSQEVTYSNQPQHF. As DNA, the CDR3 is TGCGCCAGCAGCCAAGAAGTCACCTATAGCAATCAGCCCCAGCATTTT.

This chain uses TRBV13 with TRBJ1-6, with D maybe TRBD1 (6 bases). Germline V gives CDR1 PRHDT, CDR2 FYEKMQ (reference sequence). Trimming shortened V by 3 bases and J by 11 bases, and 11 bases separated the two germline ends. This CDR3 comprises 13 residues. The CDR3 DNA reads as TGTGCCAGCAGCTTGGGGGGGCGTCCACCCCTCCACTTT. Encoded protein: CASSLGGRPPLHF.

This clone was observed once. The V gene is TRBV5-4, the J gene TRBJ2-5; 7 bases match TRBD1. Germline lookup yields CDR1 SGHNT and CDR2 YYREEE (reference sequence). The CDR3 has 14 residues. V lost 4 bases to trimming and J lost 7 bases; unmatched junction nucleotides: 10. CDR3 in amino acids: CASSRPDRLGTQYF. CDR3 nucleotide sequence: TGTGCCAGCAGCCGTCCGGACAGGCTAGGGACCCAGTACTTC.

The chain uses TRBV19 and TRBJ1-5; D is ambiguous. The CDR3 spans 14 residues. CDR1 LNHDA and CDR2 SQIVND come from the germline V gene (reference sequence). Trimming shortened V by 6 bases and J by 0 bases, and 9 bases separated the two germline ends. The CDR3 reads CASSPGRSNQPQHF. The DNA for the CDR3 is TGTGCCAGTAGCCCTGGACGTAGCAATCAGCCCCAGCATTTT.

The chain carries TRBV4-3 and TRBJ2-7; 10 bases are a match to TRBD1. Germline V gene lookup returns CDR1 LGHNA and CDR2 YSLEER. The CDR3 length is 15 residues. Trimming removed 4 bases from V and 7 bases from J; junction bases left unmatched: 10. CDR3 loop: CASSLSGQGVGEQYF. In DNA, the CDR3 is TGCGCCAGCAGCCTCTCTGGACAGGGGGTCGGAGAGCAGTACTTC.

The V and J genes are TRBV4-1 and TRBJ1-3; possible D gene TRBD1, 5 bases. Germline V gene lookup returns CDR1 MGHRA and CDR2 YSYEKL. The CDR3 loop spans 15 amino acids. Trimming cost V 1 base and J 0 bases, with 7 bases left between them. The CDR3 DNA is TGCGCCAGCAGCCAAGCAGGGCCCTCTGGAAACACCATATATTTT. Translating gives CASSQAGPSGNTIYF.

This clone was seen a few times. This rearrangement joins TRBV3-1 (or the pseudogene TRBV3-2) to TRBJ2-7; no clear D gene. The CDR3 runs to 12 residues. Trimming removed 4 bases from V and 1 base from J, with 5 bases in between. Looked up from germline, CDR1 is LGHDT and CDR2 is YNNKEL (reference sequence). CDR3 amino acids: CASSRWSYEQYF. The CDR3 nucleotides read TGTGCCAGCAGCCGCTGGTCCTACGAGCAGTACTTC.

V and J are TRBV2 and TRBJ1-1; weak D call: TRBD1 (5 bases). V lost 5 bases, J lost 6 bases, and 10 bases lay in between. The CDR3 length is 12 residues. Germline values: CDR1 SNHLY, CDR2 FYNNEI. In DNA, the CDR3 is TGTGCCAGCAGTCAGACGACAGCTGAAGCTTTCTTT. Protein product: CASSQTTAEAFF.